This TCR beta chain was recovered during a study of beta chain features in type 1 diabetes. As for the study in general: Sorted cells, around 100 million in number, were examined across all samples. Overall study results and limits: A pattern of fewer insertions and more deletions at VDJ junctions was seen in type 1 diabetes patients. A moderate, significant TCRB CDR3 shortening appeared in type 1 diabetes across four CD4+ subsets.

TCRB transcripts that were expressed got sequenced, as all of the isolated RNA had been reverse transcribed. Here immunoSEQ multiplex PCR was the method, and the copy in TCRdb shows in-frame clones only, minus some. Of 12,000 to 15,000 clones in the sample, about two thirds were seen once. Stem cell-like memory, regulatory, central memory and naive CD4+ cells were sorted via CD45RO/CCR7/CD25/CD127/CD95/CD27. Turning to this clone: As yet, its antigen is unknown.

Looked up from germline, CDR1 is LNHDA and CDR2 is SQIVND (reference sequence). Germline trimming cut 5 bases from V and 11 bases from J; bases unmatched to any gene: 13. This CDR3 is 14 amino acids long. Sample: stem cell memory CD4+ T cells from blood. This TCR was sampled from a young woman with type 1 diabetes. This rearrangement joins TRBV19 to TRBJ2-3; 7 bases line up with TRBD1. The CDR3 reads CASSFGTVGGKQYF. CDR3 nucleotide sequence: TGTGCCAGTAGTTTCGGGACAGTCGGTGGTAAGCAGTATTTT.